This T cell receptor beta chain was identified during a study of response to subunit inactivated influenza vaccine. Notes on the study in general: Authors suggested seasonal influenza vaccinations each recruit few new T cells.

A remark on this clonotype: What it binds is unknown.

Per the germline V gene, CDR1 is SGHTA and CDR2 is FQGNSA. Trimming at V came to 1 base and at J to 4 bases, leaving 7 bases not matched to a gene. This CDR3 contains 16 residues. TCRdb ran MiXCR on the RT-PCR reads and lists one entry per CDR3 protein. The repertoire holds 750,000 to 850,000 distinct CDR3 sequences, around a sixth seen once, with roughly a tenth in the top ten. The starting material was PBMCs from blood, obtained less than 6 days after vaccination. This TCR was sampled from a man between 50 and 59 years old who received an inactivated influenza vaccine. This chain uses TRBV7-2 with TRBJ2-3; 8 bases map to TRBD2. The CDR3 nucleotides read TGTGCCAGCAGCTTAGGGGCGGGGGGCCAGGCAGATACGCAGTATTTT. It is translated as CASSLGAGGQADTQYF.